Listed below are T cell receptor beta chains from one sample, sequenced in a study of cytomegalovirus exposure and HLA in healthy donors. Sequencing used immunoSEQ multiplex PCR; TCRdb keeps in-frame clones, though not all of them. The table records roughly 200,000 clones, 65% to 90% of them present only once. The sample comprised PBMCs. The receptors were gathered from a woman between 45 and 65 years old in good health and CMV-seronegative. Both conserved end residues are part of each CDR3. The order of the fields is clone size, D gene, V gene, J gene, CDR3 protein, CDR3 DNA. D genes are given only for firm matches. Clone size is shown for a subset of rows, as once, few, many or a class of expanded clone.

clone_size: -
d_call: TRBD2
v_call: TRBV5-8
j_call: TRBJ2-2
cdr3_aa: CASRQGLGLITGELFF
cdr3_nt: TGTGCCAGCAGACAGGGACTAGGTTTAATCACCGGGGAGCTGTTTTTT

clone_size: -
d_call: TRBD1
v_call: TRBV9
j_call: TRBJ2-5
cdr3_aa: CASSGRQGVETQYF
cdr3_nt: TGTGCCAGCAGCGGCCGTCAGGGGGTAGAGACCCAGTACTTC

clone_size: -
d_call: TRBD2
v_call: TRBV5-1
j_call: TRBJ2-1
cdr3_aa: CASSLEGLGDNEQFF
cdr3_nt: TGCGCCAGCAGCTTGGAGGGACTAGGGGACAATGAGCAGTTCTTC

clone_size: -
d_call: -
v_call: TRBV9
j_call: TRBJ1-2
cdr3_aa: CASSVAARAVGYTF
cdr3_nt: TGTGCCAGCAGCGTAGCGGCCAGGGCCGTAGGCTACACCTTC

clone_size: -
d_call: -
v_call: TRBV6-1
j_call: TRBJ2-3
cdr3_aa: CASSEAPGSTDTQYF
cdr3_nt: TGTGCCAGCAGTGAAGCGCCAGGGTCAACAGATACGCAGTATTTT

clone_size: -
d_call: -
v_call: TRBV5-5
j_call: TRBJ1-4
cdr3_aa: CASSFGNEKLFF
cdr3_nt: TGTGCCAGCAGCTTCGGTAATGAAAAACTGTTTTTT

clone_size: -
d_call: TRBD2
v_call: TRBV2
j_call: TRBJ2-3
cdr3_aa: CASDKGLADTQYF
cdr3_nt: TGTGCCAGCGATAAGGGACTAGCAGATACGCAGTATTTT

clone_size: -
d_call: -
v_call: TRBV10-3
j_call: TRBJ2-1
cdr3_aa: CAISRSGAFYNEQFF
cdr3_nt: TGTGCCATCAGTCGGAGCGGAGCCTTTTACAATGAGCAGTTCTTC

clone_size: -
d_call: -
v_call: TRBV9
j_call: TRBJ2-1
cdr3_aa: CASSAQALSSYNEQFF
cdr3_nt: TGTGCCAGCAGCGCCCAGGCCTTAAGCTCCTACAATGAGCAGTTCTTC

clone_size: -
d_call: -
v_call: TRBV30
j_call: TRBJ2-7
cdr3_aa: CAWSSDREGYEQYF
cdr3_nt: TGTGCCTGGAGTTCGGACAGGGAGGGCTACGAGCAGTACTTC

clone_size: -
d_call: TRBD1
v_call: TRBV6-1
j_call: TRBJ2-1
cdr3_aa: CASSDAVRTGDWYYNEQFF
cdr3_nt: TGTGCCAGCAGTGACGCAGTGCGGACAGGGGATTGGTATTACAATGAGCAGTTCTTC

clone_size: once
d_call: TRBD1
v_call: TRBV2
j_call: TRBJ1-5
cdr3_aa: CASSGQGARQPQHF
cdr3_nt: TGTGCCAGCAGTGGACAGGGGGCGCGTCAGCCCCAGCATTTT

clone_size: -
d_call: -
v_call: TRBV4-1
j_call: TRBJ1-5
cdr3_aa: CASSPDPGLNQPQHF
cdr3_nt: TGCGCCAGCAGCCCAGACCCAGGGTTGAATCAGCCCCAGCATTTT

clone_size: -
d_call: TRBD1
v_call: TRBV5-1
j_call: TRBJ1-2
cdr3_aa: CASSFGQGCGYTF
cdr3_nt: TGCGCCAGCAGCTTCGGACAGGGCTGTGGCTACACCTTC

clone_size: once
d_call: TRBD1
v_call: TRBV14
j_call: TRBJ2-7
cdr3_aa: CASSQAWTGNEQYF
cdr3_nt: TGTGCCAGCAGCCAAGCGTGGACAGGGAACGAGCAGTACTTC

clone_size: -
d_call: -
v_call: TRBV19
j_call: TRBJ2-7
cdr3_aa: CATKEVGQQYF
cdr3_nt: TGTGCCACCAAGGAGGTAGGACAGCAGTACTTC

clone_size: -
d_call: -
v_call: TRBV28
j_call: TRBJ2-5
cdr3_aa: CASSRQGPQETQYF
cdr3_nt: TGTGCCAGCAGCCGCCAGGGTCCGCAAGAGACCCAGTACTTC

clone_size: -
d_call: TRBD2
v_call: TRBV14
j_call: TRBJ2-1
cdr3_aa: CASSRTSGSLEQFF
cdr3_nt: TGTGCCAGCAGTCGGACTAGCGGGAGTCTTGAGCAGTTCTTC

clone_size: -
d_call: TRBD1
v_call: TRBV18
j_call: TRBJ2-5
cdr3_aa: CASSATGDWETQYF
cdr3_nt: TGTGCCAGCTCAGCCACAGGGGATTGGGAGACCCAGTACTTC

clone_size: -
d_call: -
v_call: TRBV6-5
j_call: TRBJ1-5
cdr3_aa: CASSYSSKQPQHF
cdr3_nt: TGTGCCAGCAGTTACTCGTCTAAACAGCCCCAGCATTTT

clone_size: -
d_call: -
v_call: TRBV4-3
j_call: TRBJ1-4
cdr3_aa: CASSQGPSGADEKLFF
cdr3_nt: TGCGCCAGCAGCCAAGGCCCTTCAGGGGCGGATGAAAAACTGTTTTTT

clone_size: -
d_call: -
v_call: TRBV6-6
j_call: TRBJ2-7
cdr3_aa: CASRPSEGAGEQYF
cdr3_nt: TGTGCCAGCAGGCCTTCGGAGGGCGCGGGCGAGCAGTACTTC

clone_size: few
d_call: -
v_call: TRBV6-5
j_call: TRBJ1-3
cdr3_aa: CASVYSGNTIYF
cdr3_nt: TGTGCCAGCGTGTACTCTGGAAACACCATATATTTT

clone_size: -
d_call: TRBD2
v_call: TRBV28
j_call: TRBJ2-3
cdr3_aa: CASRGSGASSTDTQYF
cdr3_nt: TGTGCCAGCAGGGGTAGCGGGGCTTCTAGCACAGATACGCAGTATTTT

clone_size: -
d_call: -
v_call: TRBV4-2
j_call: TRBJ2-7
cdr3_aa: CASSQVVLGERAYEQYF
cdr3_nt: TGTGCCAGCAGCCAAGTCGTTCTTGGGGAGAGAGCCTACGAGCAGTACTTC

clone_size: -
d_call: -
v_call: TRBV28
j_call: TRBJ1-2
cdr3_aa: CALGQTYGYTF
cdr3_nt: TGTGCCCTTGGACAGACGTATGGCTACACCTTC

clone_size: once
d_call: TRBD2
v_call: TRBV12-5
j_call: TRBJ2-3
cdr3_aa: CASGSSGSTDTQYF
cdr3_nt: TGTGCTAGTGGAAGTAGCGGGAGTACAGATACGCAGTATTTT

clone_size: -
d_call: -
v_call: TRBV19
j_call: TRBJ2-7
cdr3_aa: CASRRGREQYF
cdr3_nt: TGTGCCTCTAGGCGGGGAAGGGAGCAGTACTTC

clone_size: -
d_call: TRBD1
v_call: TRBV30
j_call: TRBJ1-2
cdr3_aa: CAWSKGTGGTYGYTF
cdr3_nt: TGTGCCTGGAGCAAAGGGACAGGGGGCACCTATGGCTACACCTTC

clone_size: -
d_call: -
v_call: TRBV5-1
j_call: TRBJ2-3
cdr3_aa: CASSLVHSQYF
cdr3_nt: TGCGCCAGCAGCTTGGTACATTCGCAGTATTTT

clone_size: -
d_call: -
v_call: TRBV28
j_call: TRBJ2-4
cdr3_aa: CASSPNRGNQLAKNIQYF
cdr3_nt: TGTGCCAGCAGTCCAAACCGGGGGAATCAGTTAGCCAAAAACATTCAGTACTTC

clone_size: -
d_call: TRBD1
v_call: TRBV11-3
j_call: TRBJ2-2
cdr3_aa: CASSDRGGELFF
cdr3_nt: TGTGCCAGCAGCGACAGGGGCGGGGAGCTGTTTTTT

clone_size: -
d_call: -
v_call: TRBV6-5
j_call: TRBJ2-7
cdr3_aa: CASSYSWQTYEQYF
cdr3_nt: TGTGCCAGCAGTTACTCATGGCAGACCTACGAGCAGTACTTC

clone_size: -
d_call: -
v_call: TRBV30
j_call: TRBJ1-6
cdr3_aa: CAWSPLEPVHSPLHF
cdr3_nt: TGTGCCTGGAGTCCCCTGGAGCCGGTACATTCACCCCTCCACTTT

clone_size: -
d_call: TRBD2
v_call: TRBV28
j_call: TRBJ2-1
cdr3_aa: CASSFQPGSRGLAGSYNEQFF
cdr3_nt: TGTGCCAGCAGTTTTCAGCCGGGGTCCAGGGGCCTAGCGGGCTCCTACAATGAGCAGTTCTTC

clone_size: -
d_call: TRBD1
v_call: TRBV18
j_call: TRBJ1-4
cdr3_aa: CASSTQGAGEKLFF
cdr3_nt: TGTGCCAGCTCAACCCAGGGGGCGGGAGAAAAACTGTTTTTT

clone_size: -
d_call: TRBD2
v_call: TRBV6-1
j_call: TRBJ2-1
cdr3_aa: CASSPSGRAPDEQFF
cdr3_nt: TGTGCCAGCAGTCCGAGCGGGAGGGCCCCCGATGAGCAGTTCTTC

clone_size: once
d_call: TRBD1
v_call: TRBV11-2
j_call: TRBJ2-3
cdr3_aa: CASSSPGQGLDTQYF
cdr3_nt: TGTGCCAGCAGCTCGCCGGGACAGGGTCTAGATACGCAGTATTTT

clone_size: -
d_call: -
v_call: TRBV7-9
j_call: TRBJ1-5
cdr3_aa: CASSFGGFGQPQHF
cdr3_nt: TGTGCCAGCAGCTTTGGAGGGTTTGGTCAGCCCCAGCATTTT

clone_size: -
d_call: -
v_call: TRBV7-6
j_call: TRBJ2-2
cdr3_aa: CASSFIDTGELFF
cdr3_nt: TGTGCCAGCAGCTTCATTGACACCGGGGAGCTGTTTTTT

clone_size: -
d_call: TRBD1
v_call: TRBV30
j_call: TRBJ1-5
cdr3_aa: CAWSPGQGDQPQHF
cdr3_nt: TGTGCCTGGAGCCCGGGACAGGGGGATCAGCCCCAGCATTTT

clone_size: -
d_call: -
v_call: TRBV28
j_call: TRBJ1-1
cdr3_aa: CASSFPGGSNTEAFF
cdr3_nt: TGTGCCAGCAGTTTCCCGGGAGGGTCGAACACTGAAGCTTTCTTT

clone_size: -
d_call: TRBD2
v_call: TRBV5-1
j_call: TRBJ2-1
cdr3_aa: CASSLYPSGSYNEQFF
cdr3_nt: TGCGCCAGCAGCTTGTACCCTAGCGGCAGCTACAATGAGCAGTTCTTC